Detailed here is one TCR beta chain. What it binds is unknown. It was with 60 Vbeta and 13 Jbeta primers that the PCR ran. Only in-frame clones appear in the TCRdb table, and some are missing; sequencing was by immunoSEQ multiplex PCR. In the table there are about 130,000 clones, around 70% of which are singletons. These data come from a study of cytomegalovirus exposure and HLA in healthy donors. Broader study findings: In a later analysis, parvovirus B19, influenza, CMV and Epstein-Barr virus appeared linked to several top co-occurrence clusters.

CDR1 LNHDA and CDR2 SQIVND come from the germline V gene (reference sequence). V gave up 3 bases and J gave up 0 bases, with 24 bases separating them. CDR3 length: 19 residues. V gene TRBV19 combines with J gene TRBJ2-7, with D maybe TRBD2 (6 bases). Sequencing was done on a sample of PBMCs. This TCR derives from a man aged 30 to 39 in good health and CMV-seronegative. CDR3 loop: CASSIRFSGSGESSYEQYF. Here the CDR3 DNA reads TGTGCCAGTAGTATTCGGTTTTCGGGGTCGGGGGAGAGCTCCTACGAGCAGTACTTC.